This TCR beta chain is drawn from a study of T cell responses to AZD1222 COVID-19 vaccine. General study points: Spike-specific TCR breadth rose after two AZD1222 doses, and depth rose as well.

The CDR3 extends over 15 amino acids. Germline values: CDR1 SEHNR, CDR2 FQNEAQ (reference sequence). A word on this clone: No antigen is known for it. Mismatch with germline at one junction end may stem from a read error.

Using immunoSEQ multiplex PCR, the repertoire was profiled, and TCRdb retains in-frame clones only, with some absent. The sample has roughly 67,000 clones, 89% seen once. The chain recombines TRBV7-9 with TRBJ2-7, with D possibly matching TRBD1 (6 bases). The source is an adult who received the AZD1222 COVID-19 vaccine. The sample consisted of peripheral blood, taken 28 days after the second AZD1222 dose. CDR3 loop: CASSVAPDRPHEQYF. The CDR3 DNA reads TGTGCCAGCAGCGTAGCGCCCGACAGGCCCCACGAGCAGTACTTC.